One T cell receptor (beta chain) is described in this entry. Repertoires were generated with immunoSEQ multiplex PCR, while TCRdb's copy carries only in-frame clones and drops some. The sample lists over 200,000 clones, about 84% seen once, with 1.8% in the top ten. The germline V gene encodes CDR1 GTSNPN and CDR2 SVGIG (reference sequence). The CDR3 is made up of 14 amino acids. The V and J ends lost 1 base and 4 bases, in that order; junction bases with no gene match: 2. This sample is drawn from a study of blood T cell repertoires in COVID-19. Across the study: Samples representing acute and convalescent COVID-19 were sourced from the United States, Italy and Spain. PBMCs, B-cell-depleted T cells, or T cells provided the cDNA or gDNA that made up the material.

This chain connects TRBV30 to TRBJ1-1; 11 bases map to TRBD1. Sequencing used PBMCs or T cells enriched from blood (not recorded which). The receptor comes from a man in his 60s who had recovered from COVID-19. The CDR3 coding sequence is TGTGCCTGGAGTGGGGACAGGGGGTTCACTGAAGCTTTCTTT. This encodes CAWSGDRGFTEAFF.